The T cell receptor beta chain described here comes from a study of vaccination and CD4 T cells after COVID-19. An Oncomine TCR Beta short-read assay was used to sequence the DNA from cultured CD4+ T cells. Someone extracted genomic DNA from cultured CD4+ T cells. TCRdb ran MiXCR on the PCR reads and lists one entry per CDR3 protein. The table has 13,000 to 15,000 distinct CDR3 sequences, 53% seen once. Regarding treatment: roughly 11-day PBMC culture with coronavirus spike peptide pools or control peptides (ViraFEST assay). ViraFEST grew antigen-specific T cells using peptide pools, then sequenced TCRs. Only a few counts were recorded for this clonotype. Its antigen remains unknown. The study's findings and limits: Median SARS-CoV-2-reactive clonotype numbers went from roughly 22 to 38; this increase was not significant.

The sequence derives from a human donor who had recovered from COVID-19. Sequenced sample: CD4+ T cells from blood, cultured in vitro.

CDR3 DNA sequence: TGCAGTGCTAGAGGACTAGCGGGAGGGAAAGATACGCAGTATTTT. This sequence encodes CSARGLAGGKDTQYF. This sequence joins TRBV20-1 and TRBJ2-3, with 14 bases that match TRBD2. Germline values: CDR1 DFQATT, CDR2 SNEGSKA (reference sequence). The V and J ends lost 1 base and 5 bases, in that order; junction bases with no gene match: 2. The CDR3 contains 15 residues.